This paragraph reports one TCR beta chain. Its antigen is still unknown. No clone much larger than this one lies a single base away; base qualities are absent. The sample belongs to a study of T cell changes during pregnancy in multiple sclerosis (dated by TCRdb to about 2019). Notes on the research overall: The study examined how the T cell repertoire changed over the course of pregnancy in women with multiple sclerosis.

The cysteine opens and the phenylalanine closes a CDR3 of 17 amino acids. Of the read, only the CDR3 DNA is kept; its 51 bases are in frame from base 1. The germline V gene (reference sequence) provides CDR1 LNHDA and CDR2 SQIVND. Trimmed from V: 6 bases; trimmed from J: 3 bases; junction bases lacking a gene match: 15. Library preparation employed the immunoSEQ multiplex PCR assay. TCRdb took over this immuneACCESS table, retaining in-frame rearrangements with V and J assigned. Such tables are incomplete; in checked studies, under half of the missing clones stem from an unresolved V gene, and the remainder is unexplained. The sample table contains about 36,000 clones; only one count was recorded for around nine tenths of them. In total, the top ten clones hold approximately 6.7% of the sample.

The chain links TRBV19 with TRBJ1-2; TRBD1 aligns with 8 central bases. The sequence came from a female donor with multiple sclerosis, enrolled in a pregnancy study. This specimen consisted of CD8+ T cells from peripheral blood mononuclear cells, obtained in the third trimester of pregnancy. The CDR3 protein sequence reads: CASRWAYRGIHYYGYTF. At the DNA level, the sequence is TGTGCCAGTAGATGGGCTTACAGGGGGATACACTACTATGGCTACACCTTC. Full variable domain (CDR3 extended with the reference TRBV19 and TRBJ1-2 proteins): DGGITQSPKYLFRKEGQNVTLSCEQNLNHDAMYWYRQDPGQGLRLIYYSQIVNDFQKGDIAEGYSVSREKKESFPLTVTSAQKNPTAFYLCASRWAYRGIHYYGYTFGSGTRLTVV.